This T cell receptor (beta chain) was sequenced for a study of T cells after yellow fever vaccination. The CDR3 extends over 17 amino acids. The germline gives CDR1 LGHNA, CDR2 YNFKEQ. Trimming at V came to 1 base and at J to 2 bases, leaving 6 bases not matched to a gene. Using its own MiXCR run on the 5' RACE reads, TCRdb lists one record per CDR3 protein. This repertoire shows about 340,000 distinct CDR3 sequences, 8.7% found once; its top ten account for 15% to 20%. Only a few counts were recorded for this clonotype. Material: PBMCs, obtained on the day of the first yellow fever vaccination. The receptor comes from a man younger than 35 who received the YFV17D yellow fever vaccine. The chain carries TRBV4-2 and TRBJ2-1; 9 bases are shared with TRBD1. CDR3 residues: CASSQGGGQGTYNEQFF. CDR3 DNA sequence: TGTGCCAGCAGCCAAGGCGGGGGACAGGGCACCTACAATGAGCAGTTCTTC.